Included here is one TCR beta chain sequence, with context. Its specificity is not known. V was trimmed by 5 bases and J by 9 bases, leaving 15 bases between them. Germline V gene sequence: CDR1 SGHNT, CDR2 YENEEA. CDR3 length equals 13 residues. These data originate in a study of blood T cells in healthy people across ages. A sample-barcoded 5' primer and a J-beta primer mix were used in a second PCR of about 7 to 11 cycles. In TCRdb, the 5' RACE reads were re-called with MiXCR into one record per CDR3 protein. This table has over 1.5 million distinct CDR3 sequences, around 50% appearing once. Study results and caveats: There was a strong correlation between TCR beta diversity and naive T cell percentage.

RNA extraction gave at least 5.5 micrograms of total RNA per sample. The chain recombines TRBV11-3 with TRBJ2-3; D might be TRBD1 or TRBD2, each matching 5 bases. Sequencing was performed on blood. The TCR originated in a woman aged 40 to 50 in good health. CDR3 DNA: TGTGCCAGCAGCCAGAATCTGTGGGGGACGCAGTATTTT. This sequence encodes CASSQNLWGTQYF.